This T cell receptor (beta chain) was profiled in a study of T cell changes during pregnancy in multiple sclerosis. Germline V lookup: CDR1 SNHLY, CDR2 FYNNEI. Trimming took 1 base from V and 4 from J; bases not matched to a gene: 6. The CDR3 spans 15 residues. Profiled with immunoSEQ multiplex PCR; TCRdb holds only in-frame clones, not every one. The repertoire holds approximately 44,000 clones, with 89% as singletons. This sequence originates from a female donor with multiple sclerosis, enrolled in a pregnancy study. This specimen was CD4+ T cells from peripheral blood mononuclear cells, taken in the first trimester of pregnancy. V and J are TRBV2 and TRBJ2-7; 8 bases fit TRBD2. The CDR3 DNA sequence: TGTGCCAGCAGTGAAGGAGCGGGAGTTAAATACGAGCAGTACTTC. It encodes CASSEGAGVKYEQYF.